The source of this TCR beta chain is a study of cytomegalovirus exposure and HLA in healthy donors. General study results and limits: Later, TCR association rates were found to vary by HLA locus, highest for DRB1 and lowest for HLA-C. A classifier reportedly called cytomegalovirus status with high sensitivity and specificity.

Primers: 60 Vbeta forward and 13 Jbeta reverse. Assay used: immunoSEQ multiplex PCR; TCRdb lists only in-frame clones, some missing. The sample shows more than 110,000 clones, around 83% of them seen only once. Regarding this clone: Its antigen is unknown.

This CDR3 has 14 amino acids. Germline CDR1 and CDR2: SGHDT and YYEEEE. V lost 4 bases and J 5 bases, leaving 12 bases between the germline ends. This TCR came from a man aged 35 to 55 in good health and CMV-seropositive. The V call is TRBV5-6, the J call TRBJ2-2, with a tentative D call TRBD1 (5 bases). Sequencing used PBMCs. CDR3: CASSHPDRTGELFF. The CDR3 coding sequence is TGTGCCAGCAGCCACCCCGACAGAACCGGGGAGCTGTTTTTT.